This T cell receptor (beta chain) was documented in a study of shared clonotypes between healthy human individuals. At the level of the study: Contributing individuals were a couple of females and a few males aged 18 to 49. Whole-study results and caveats: Inspection by rarefaction showed sorted-subset sequencing to be incomplete despite large depth. Against clonotypes common to all four donors, non-shared ones had lower generation probabilities.

Naive CD8 populations comprised CD45RO-negative cells positively selected for CCR7, excluding terminally differentiated effector memory CD45RA+ cells. The ends lost 9 bases at V and 9 bases at J; junction bases unmatched: 10. This CDR3 is built from 14 residues. CDR1 MNHEY and CDR2 SMNVEV come from the germline V gene (reference sequence). Replicate PCRs for sorted subsets used roughly 200 ng DNA; this equaled tens of thousands of T cell genomes. TCRdb's table, derived via immunoSEQ multiplex PCR, lists solely in-frame clones and lacks some. The table has some 1,900,000 clones, less than 95% seen once. Points on this clone: What it recognizes is unknown.

Specimen: naive CD8+ T cells sorted from blood. The TCR comes from a man between 18 and 29 years old in good health. V usage is TRBV27 and J usage is TRBJ2-1, with 11 nucleotides matching TRBD2. The CDR3 nucleotides are TGTGCCAGTGTAGCGGGGGGGTTTGGAGTTGAGCAGTTCTTC. Its translation is CASVAGGFGVEQFF.